This T cell receptor (beta chain) was sequenced during a study of OX40 agonist ivuxolimab in advanced cancers. General observations from the study: Expanded clones were, on average, more numerous in CD8+ T cells than in CD4+. Some of the lowest clonal expansion was seen in partial responders at 0.1-3.0 mg/kg.

This clone occurred once. Its antigen is not identified. Using immunoSEQ multiplex PCR, the repertoire was profiled, and TCRdb retains in-frame clones only, with some absent. The sample lists more than 45,000 clones; roughly 86% were seen once. V shed 0 bases, J shed 1 base, and the junction held 5 bases outside the gene matches. The CDR3 length is 15 residues. Germline values: CDR1 GTSNPN, CDR2 SVGIG (reference sequence). This receptor was taken from an adult with an advanced solid tumor such as melanoma, head and neck, liver or kidney cancer. The input for sequencing was CD4+ or CD8+ T cells sorted from blood, taken in a trial of the OX40 agonist ivuxolimab. This chain links TRBV30 with TRBJ1-1; 7 bases line up with TRBD1. The CDR3 protein is CAWSVLGGWNTEAFF. In nucleotides, the CDR3 is TGTGCCTGGAGTGTACTAGGGGGCTGGAACACTGAAGCTTTCTTT. Full variable domain (outside the CDR3, taken from reference TRBV30 and TRBJ1-1): SQTIHQWPATLVQPVGSPLSLECTVEGTSNPNLYWYRQAAGRGLQLLFYSVGIGQISSEVPQNLSASRPQDRQFILSSKKLLLSDSGFYLCAWSVLGGWNTEAFFGQGTRLTVV.